Below, 12 T cell receptor beta chains from the same sample are listed, as sequenced in a study of blood T cell repertoires in COVID-19. Using immunoSEQ multiplex PCR, the repertoire was profiled, and TCRdb retains in-frame clones only, with some absent. The sample has around 70,000 clones, 90% seen once. Sequencing input: peripheral blood. Source of these receptors: a man aged 45 to 65 with acute or convalescent COVID-19.

V gene TRBV5-1 combines with J gene TRBJ1-3; the D gene is possibly TRBD1 (6 bases). V was trimmed by 1 base and J by 6 bases, leaving 14 bases between them. Germline CDR1 is SGHRS and CDR2 is YFSETQ. CDR3 length: 15 amino acids. The CDR3 sequence is CASSLSNRVENTIYF. CDR3 DNA sequence: TGCGCCAGCAGCTTGTCGAACAGGGTGGAAAACACCATATATTTT.

V and J are TRBV24-1 and TRBJ2-2; perhaps TRBD1 as D (5 bases). The V end lost 3 bases, the J end lost 3 bases, and 16 bases lay between the germline ends. The CDR3 has 17 amino acids. The germline gives CDR1 KGHDR, CDR2 SFDVKD. CDR3 in amino acids: CATSDPVQGPDTGELFF. DNA of the CDR3: TGTGCCACCAGTGATCCTGTCCAGGGTCCCGACACCGGGGAGCTGTTTTTT.

The chain is built from TRBV7-9 and TRBJ1-2, with TRBD1 identical over 8 bases. With V trimmed by 3 bases and J by 1 base, 4 bases remained unmatched. Per the germline V gene, CDR1 is SEHNR and CDR2 is FQNEAQ (reference sequence). This CDR3 is built from 15 residues. Written as DNA, the CDR3 is TGTGCCAGCAGCTTGGGACAGGAGATTAACTATGGCTACACCTTC. Its protein product is CASSLGQEINYGYTF.

V is TRBV11-2 and J is TRBJ2-2, with 9 bases lining up with TRBD1. The junction had 6 bases not matched to a gene; V was cut back by 1 base and J by 6 bases. The CDR3 is 16 amino acids. Germline V gene data show CDR1 as SGHAT and CDR2 as FQNNGV. The CDR3 spells CASSLAGTGYSGELFF. The CDR3 DNA reads as TGTGCCAGCAGCTTAGCCGGGACAGGGTATTCCGGGGAGCTGTTTTTT.

The V gene is TRBV28, the J gene TRBJ2-7, with D unresolved. CDR3 length equals 14 residues. The germline V and J ends were trimmed by 6 bases and 0 bases, with 12 bases remaining between them. From germline, CDR1 is MDHEN and CDR2 SYDVKM. The CDR3 protein is CASRPDWSSYEQYV. CDR3 bases: TGTGCCAGCAGACCCGACTGGAGCTCCTACGAGCAGTACGTC.

The chain employs TRBV10-3 and TRBJ1-5, with 7 nucleotides matching TRBD1. The junction had 4 bases not matched to a gene; V was cut back by 0 bases and J by 5 bases. Per the germline V gene, CDR1 is ENHRY and CDR2 is SYGVKD. The CDR3 spans 15 residues. The CDR3 loop is CAISESQGDDQPQHF. The CDR3, as DNA: TGTGCCATCAGTGAGTCCCAGGGGGACGATCAGCCCCAGCATTTT.

The V gene is TRBV28, the J gene TRBJ2-5; 14 bases map to TRBD2. J gave up 3 bases and V 5 bases, and 11 bases lay outside the gene matches. The CDR3 extends over 18 amino acids. The germline gives CDR1 MDHEN, CDR2 SYDVKM. In nucleotides, the CDR3 is TGTGCCAGCAGTCGACTAGCGGGGGGGATTTTTTTAGAAGAGACCCAGTACTTC. Protein: CASSRLAGGIFLEETQYF.

This sequence joins TRBV5-1 and TRBJ1-1; D is undetermined. Trimming pared 0 bases from V and 3 bases from J, leaving 12 bases between. Germline V gene data show CDR1 as SGHRS and CDR2 as YFSETQ. This CDR3 is built from 15 residues. The CDR3 sequence: CASSLAVQRDTEAFF. The CDR3, as DNA: TGCGCCAGCAGCTTGGCGGTACAGCGGGACACTGAAGCTTTCTTT. The full variable domain, completed using reference TRBV5-1 and TRBJ1-1, is KAGVTQTPRYLIKTRGQQVTLSCSPISGHRSVSWYQQTPGQGLQFLFEYFSETQRNKGNFPGRFSGRQFSNSRSEMNVSTLELGDSALYLCASSLAVQRDTEAFFGQGTRLTVV.

V is TRBV1 and J is TRBJ2-4; the D call TRBD2 from the table was never checked on the DNA. TRBV1 constitutes a pseudogene. The CDR3 has 14 amino acids. Here the CDR3 reads CTSSPGELRNIQYF. In nucleotides, the CDR3 is TGCACCAGCAGCCCGGGGGAATTGAGGAACATTCAGTACTTC.

This rearrangement joins TRBV5-5 to TRBJ2-3; D gene unclear. CDR3 length equals 12 residues. The germline V and J ends were trimmed by 2 bases and 6 bases, with 7 bases remaining between them. Germline values: CDR1 SGHKS, CDR2 YYEKEE (reference sequence). This chain's CDR3 is CASSFGSDTQYF. The CDR3 coding sequence is TGTGCCAGCAGCTTCGGGTCTGATACGCAGTATTTT.

The chain combines TRBV28 with TRBJ1-3, with 7 bases matching TRBD1. This CDR3 contains 15 residues. The V gene's germline CDR1 is MDHEN and CDR2 SYDVKM. The V and J ends lost 4 bases and 0 bases, in that order; junction bases with no gene match: 3. CDR3 residues: CASSSTGFSGNTIYF. The CDR3 DNA reads TGTGCCAGCAGTTCGACAGGGTTCTCTGGAAACACCATATATTTT.

The V gene is TRBV27, the J gene TRBJ1-2, with TRBD1 matching 9 bases. V shed 6 bases, J shed 6 bases, and the junction held 8 bases outside the gene matches. The germline V gene has CDR1 MNHEY and CDR2 SMNVEV (reference sequence). This CDR3 has 14 residues. The DNA for the CDR3 is TGTGCCAGCAGCCAACAGGGGGCTGGGGATGGCTACACCTTC. Amino acid sequence: CASSQQGAGDGYTF.